This T cell receptor beta chain was observed in a study of read filtering for tumor transcriptome and immune sequencing. General study results and limits: This fraction held mixed bone marrow immune cells after CD138-negative sorting.

V shed 5 bases and J shed 0 bases, with 11 bases lying between them. Germline CDR1 reads SEHNR; CDR2 reads FQNEAQ (reference sequence). The CDR3 is 14 residues long. The library was built from about 400 ng RNA with molecular barcoded adaptors for alpha/delta and beta/gamma chains. TCRdb recomputed calls from the reads with MiXCR, one row per CDR3 protein. Among tens of thousands of distinct CDR3 sequences listed, about 21% were seen once. Comments on this clonotype: Its antigen is still unknown.

The gene calls are TRBV7-9 and TRBJ2-7; D remains unclear. Material for sequencing was a population of CD138-negative cells sorted from bone marrow. This receptor was obtained from a donor at least 40 years old with multiple myeloma. CDR3 coding DNA: TGTGCCAGCAGCAAGGGCAGGAGCTCCTACGAGCAGTACTTC. This sequence encodes CASSKGRSSYEQYF.